The 9 T cell receptor beta chains below all came from one sample that was sequenced in a study of OX40 agonist ivuxolimab in advanced cancers. The data were produced by immunoSEQ multiplex PCR, yet TCRdb's version contains in-frame clones alone and is incomplete. Among over 50,000 clones listed, about four fifths were seen once. Sequenced material: CD4+ or CD8+ T cells sorted from blood, taken in a trial of the OX40 agonist ivuxolimab. The source of these receptors is an adult with an advanced solid tumor such as melanoma, head and neck, liver or kidney cancer.

The chain recombines TRBV5-1 with TRBJ2-5; D is ambiguous. With 0 bases removed from V and 5 bases from J, the gap between germline ends came to 5 bases. This CDR3 has 12 amino acids. Looked up from germline, CDR1 is SGHRS and CDR2 is YFSETQ. CDR3 sequence reads: CASSLAWETQYF. The CDR3 DNA follows: TGCGCCAGCAGCTTGGCCTGGGAGACCCAGTACTTC.

This chain joins TRBV7-9 and TRBJ1-3; unclear D gene. Germline CDR1 and CDR2: SEHNR and FQNEAQ (reference sequence). The CDR3 loop spans 14 amino acids. Trimming stripped 7 bases from V and 4 bases from J, with 14 bases between. The CDR3 region is CASTPRGSGNTIYF. The DNA for the CDR3 is TGTGCCAGCACCCCCCGCGGGTCCGGAAACACCATATATTTT. The full variable domain, with the rest looked up from reference TRBV7-9 and TRBJ1-3, is DTGVSQNPRHKITKRGQNVTFRCDPISEHNRLYWYRQTLGQGPEFLTYFQNEAQLEKSRLLSDRFSAERPKGSFSTLEIQRTEQGDSAMYLCASTPRGSGNTIYFGEGSWLTVV.

V is TRBV7-2 and J is TRBJ1-4; 7 bases fit TRBD1. The ends lost 5 bases at V and 12 bases at J; junction bases unmatched: 9. This CDR3 comprises 13 residues. Germline V gene lookup returns CDR1 SGHTA and CDR2 FQGNSA. The CDR3 sequence is CASSVLQGWELFF. CDR3 nucleotides: TGTGCCAGCAGCGTATTACAGGGGTGGGAACTGTTTTTT.

The chain has TRBV18 and TRBJ2-1; TRBD2 agrees at 11 bases. There are 18 residues in the CDR3. The germline V gene encodes CDR1 KGHSH and CDR2 LQKENI. J gave up 0 bases and V 4 bases, and 8 bases lay outside the gene matches. The CDR3 DNA reads TGTGCCAGCTCACTGACCGGGACTAGCGGAACCTCCTACAATGAGCAGTTCTTC. Encoded protein: CASSLTGTSGTSYNEQFF.

The genes are TRBV9 and TRBJ2-3, with a weak D call TRBD2 (5 bases). The V gene's germline CDR1 is SGDLS and CDR2 YYNGEE. V dropped 0 bases and J dropped 5 bases, with 16 bases sitting between them. The CDR3 extends over 16 amino acids. CDR3 DNA: TGTGCCAGCAGCGTAGCTGTGGGCCCTGCGGGAGATACGCAGTATTTT. Translation: CASSVAVGPAGDTQYF.

V and J are TRBV7-8 and TRBJ2-3, with 7 nucleotides matching TRBD2. Germline V gene data show CDR1 as SGHVS and CDR2 as FQNEAQ. This CDR3 comprises 14 residues. J was trimmed by 1 base and V by 4 bases; bases with no gene match: 2. CDR3 amino acids: CASSSTSGTDTQYF. As DNA, the CDR3 is TGTGCCAGCAGCTCCACTAGCGGCACAGATACGCAGTATTTT.

The rearrangement joins TRBV7-2 to TRBJ2-5; TRBD1 matches at 7 bases. The CDR3 has 19 amino acids. Germline assignment: CDR1 SGHTA and CDR2 FQGNSA. V shed 3 bases, J shed 5 bases, and the junction held 21 bases outside the gene matches. The CDR3 DNA reads TGTGCCAGCAGCTTTCTGGTTTCGGGACAGTCCTACCAGCCGGAGACCCAGTACTTC. It is translated as CASSFLVSGQSYQPETQYF.

This chain's CDR3 is CASSRGAGRFSTEAFF. The DNA of the CDR3 is TGCGCCAGCAGCCGGGGGGCAGGGCGGTTCAGTACTGAAGCTTTCTTT. The chain carries TRBV4-1 and TRBJ1-1, with D possibly TRBD1 on 6 matching bases. The germline gives CDR1 MGHRA, CDR2 YSYEKL. Trimming took off 4 bases at V and 5 bases at J, with 20 bases between the two ends. The CDR3 loop spans 16 amino acids.

This chain joins TRBV5-4 and TRBJ2-6; D remains unclear. CDR3 size: 13 residues. V lost 5 bases to trimming and J lost 5 bases, with 8 bases between them. CDR1 is SGHNT, CDR2 YYREEE, per germline (reference sequence). This chain's CDR3 is CASRGDRANVLTF. CDR3 DNA: TGTGCCAGCAGGGGTGACAGGGCCAACGTCCTGACTTTC.